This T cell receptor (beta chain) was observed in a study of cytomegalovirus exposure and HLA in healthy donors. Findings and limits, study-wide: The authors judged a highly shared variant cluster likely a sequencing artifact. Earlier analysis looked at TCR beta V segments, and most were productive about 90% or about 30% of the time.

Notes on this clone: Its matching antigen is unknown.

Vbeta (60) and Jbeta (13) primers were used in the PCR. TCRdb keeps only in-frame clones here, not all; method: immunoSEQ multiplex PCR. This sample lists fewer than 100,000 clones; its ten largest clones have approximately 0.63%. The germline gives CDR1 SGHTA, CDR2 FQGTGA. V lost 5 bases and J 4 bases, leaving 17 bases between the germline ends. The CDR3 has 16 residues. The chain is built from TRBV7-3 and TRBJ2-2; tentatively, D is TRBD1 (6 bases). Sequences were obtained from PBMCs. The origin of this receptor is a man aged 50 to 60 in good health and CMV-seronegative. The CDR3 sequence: CASSPDSLATTGELFF. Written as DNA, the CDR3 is TGTGCCAGCAGCCCGGACAGTTTGGCAACCACCGGGGAGCTGTTTTTT.